The 31 T cell receptor beta chains given below trace back to one sample, sequenced in a study of blood T cell repertoires in COVID-19. The protocol was immunoSEQ multiplex PCR, while the TCRdb copy is restricted to in-frame clones and leaves out a portion. The sample carries some 120,000 clones, around four fifths recorded once. Sequencing was done on a sample of peripheral blood. Receptors were obtained from a human donor in a cohort sampled during active COVID-19.

The chain combines TRBV23-1 with TRBJ1-5; D is possibly TRBD1 (5 bases). TRBV23-1 is sorted into the ORF group, with uncertain function. There are 15 residues in the CDR3. V dropped 0 bases and J dropped 6 bases, with 12 bases sitting between them. The CDR3 region is CASSQSSGVSQPQHF. CDR3 sequence (DNA): TGCGCCAGCAGTCAATCGTCGGGGGTCAGTCAGCCCCAGCATTTT.

V gene TRBV7-2 combines with J gene TRBJ2-5, with TRBD2 identical over 14 bases. Looked up from germline, CDR1 is SGHTA and CDR2 is FQGNSA. CDR3 size: 16 residues. With 5 bases clipped from V and 5 bases from J, the junction kept 7 bases outside the gene matches. Here the CDR3 DNA reads TGTGCCAGCAGCCAGACTAGCGGGAGGGGGAGGGAGACCCAGTACTTC. Translation gives CASSQTSGRGRETQYF.

The chain couples TRBV29-1 to TRBJ1-6, with 9 bases that match TRBD1. The J segment lost 10 bases and the V segment lost 5 bases, leaving 6 bases of the junction unmatched. From germline, CDR1 is SQVTM and CDR2 ANQGSEA. The CDR3 length is 13 residues. CDR3 region: CSVLDRGGSPLHF. The CDR3 DNA is TGCAGCGTTCTGGACAGGGGTGGCTCACCCCTCCACTTT. The full variable domain, in which reference TRBV29-1 and TRBJ1-6 provide the parts outside the CDR3, is SAVISQKPSRDICQRGTSLTIQCQVDSQVTMMFWYRQQPGQSLTLIATANQGSEATYESGFVIDKFPISRPNLTFSTLTVSNMSPEDSSIYLCSVLDRGGSPLHFGNGTRLTVT.

The chain couples TRBV15 to TRBJ1-2; D gene ambiguous. Per the germline V gene, CDR1 is LNHNV and CDR2 is YYDKDF (reference sequence). The CDR3 is made up of 17 amino acids. V dropped 5 bases and J dropped 8 bases, with 27 bases sitting between them. CDR3 sequence: CATSPRMGGELPSGYTF. In nucleotides, the CDR3 is TGTGCCACCAGCCCCCGAATGGGTGGGGAGCTGCCCAGCGGCTACACCTTC.

The chain joins TRBV7-2 to TRBJ1-2, with TRBD1 matching over 8 bases. The CDR3 has 15 amino acids. The V and J ends lost 3 bases and 8 bases, in that order; junction bases with no gene match: 11. CDR1 is SGHTA and CDR2 is FQGNSA in the germline V gene. DNA of the CDR3: TGTGCCAGCAGCTTGAATTATGGACAGGGCGGCGGCTACACCTTC. Amino acids: CASSLNYGQGGGYTF.

J is TRBJ2-1 and V is TRBV19, with 7 bases matching TRBD2. Trimming removed 3 bases from V and 11 bases from J; junction bases left unmatched: 10. The CDR3 totals 14 residues. Looked up from germline, CDR1 is LNHDA and CDR2 is SQIVND (reference sequence). The CDR3 bases are TGTGCCAGTAGTATCCGCGGCGGGAGCAGGCAGCAGTTCTTC. This codes for CASSIRGGSRQQFF.

The genes are TRBV6-5 and TRBJ2-3; TRBD2 might be the D (6 bases). Trimming pared 7 bases from V and 7 bases from J, leaving 15 bases between. The germline V gene encodes CDR1 MNHEY and CDR2 SVGAGI. The length of the CDR3 is 13 residues. In DNA, the CDR3 is TGTGCCAGCATTGGCGGGAATTCATATACGCAGTATTTT. Encoded protein: CASIGGNSYTQYF.

This CDR3 reads CASSPGPAARGDGYTF. CDR3 sequence (DNA): TGTGCCAGCTCACCGGGGCCAGCAGCAAGAGGAGATGGCTACACCTTC. The V call is TRBV18, the J call TRBJ1-2; tentatively, D is TRBD1 (5 bases). The CDR3 runs to 16 residues. Trimming removed 3 bases from V and 6 bases from J, with 20 bases in between. Germline values: CDR1 KGHSH, CDR2 LQKENI.

The chain employs TRBV3-1 (or the pseudogene TRBV3-2) and TRBJ2-3; 9 bases align to TRBD2. Germline-derived CDR1 and CDR2 are LGHDT and YNNKEL (reference sequence). This CDR3 contains 15 residues. With 3 bases clipped from V and 4 bases from J, the junction kept 5 bases outside the gene matches. The CDR3 protein is CASSQQAGGADTQYF. The CDR3 bases are TGTGCCAGCAGCCAGCAAGCGGGGGGCGCAGATACGCAGTATTTT.

The chain combines TRBV2 with TRBJ2-7; weak D call: TRBD2 (5 bases). This CDR3 is 14 amino acids long. Germline V gives CDR1 SNHLY, CDR2 FYNNEI. The V and J ends lost 8 bases and 3 bases respectively, with 17 bases between them. The chain's CDR3 is CASGERVSFYEQYF. CDR3 DNA sequence: TGTGCCAGCGGCGAGAGGGTGAGTTTCTACGAGCAGTACTTC.

The gene calls are TRBV6-1 and TRBJ2-6; D gene ambiguous. CDR1 and CDR2 (germline): MNHNS, SASEGT. The CDR3 covers 19 residues. V lost 4 bases, J lost 0 bases, and 19 bases lay in between. The CDR3 loop is CASSAPPGPPSSGANVLTF. The CDR3 DNA reads as TGTGCCAGCAGTGCCCCCCCCGGTCCTCCGAGCTCTGGGGCCAACGTCCTGACTTTC.

The chain is built from TRBV18 and TRBJ2-2; TRBD2 is a possible D gene (5 bases). The length of the CDR3 is 14 residues. The V gene's germline CDR1 is KGHSH and CDR2 LQKENI. V shed 1 base and J shed 4 bases, with 7 bases lying between them. CDR3 DNA: TGTGCCAGCTCACCACGGGCGGGCACCGGGGAGCTGTTTTTT. It yields the protein CASSPRAGTGELFF.

The chain joins TRBV6-6 to TRBJ1-1; the match to TRBD1 covers 8 bases. Germline CDR1 MNHNY, CDR2 SVGAGI (reference sequence). The CDR3 totals 13 residues. J was trimmed by 4 bases and V by 6 bases; bases with no gene match: 4. CDR3 in amino acids: CASSYTGGTEAFF. In DNA form, the CDR3 reads TGTGCCAGCAGCTATACAGGGGGCACTGAAGCTTTCTTT.

This clone appeared a few times. The V and J genes are TRBV4-3 and TRBJ2-1; TRBD2 aligns across 8 bases. CDR1 LGHNA and CDR2 YSLEER come from the germline V gene. V dropped 1 base and J dropped 0; count of bases not matched to a gene: 8. This CDR3 has 18 residues. The DNA for the CDR3 is TGCGCCAGCAGCCAAGGGATTAAGCGGGAGAGCTCCTACAATGAGCAGTTCTTC. It specifies CASSQGIKRESSYNEQFF.

The chain recombines TRBV18 with TRBJ1-1; 7 bases are shared with TRBD1. In germline, CDR1 is KGHSH, CDR2 LQKENI. The V segment lost 6 bases and the J segment 4 bases; nucleotides outside the gene matches: 8. The CDR3 has 14 amino acids. The CDR3 DNA is TGTGCCAGCTCTCCCACAGGGGTGAGCACTGAAGCTTTCTTT. Protein: CASSPTGVSTEAFF.

The V and J genes are TRBV7-2 and TRBJ1-1; a weak D match, TRBD1 (5 bases). The CDR3 is 14 residues long. Germline V gene sequence: CDR1 SGHTA, CDR2 FQGNSA. V shed 4 bases and J shed 1 base, with 10 bases lying between them. Written as DNA, the CDR3 is TGTGCCAGCAGCTCAACGGGGGGGAACACTGAAGCTTTCTTT. Translated: CASSSTGGNTEAFF.

The chain couples TRBV5-5 to TRBJ2-7; a weak D match, TRBD1 (5 bases). The germline V gene has CDR1 SGHKS and CDR2 YYEKEE (reference sequence). There are 15 residues in the CDR3. V gave up 0 bases and J gave up 2 bases, with 12 bases separating them. CDR3 nucleotide sequence: TGTGCCAGCAGCTTGGGAGACAGCCTGACCTACGAGCAGTACTTC. It specifies CASSLGDSLTYEQYF.

V is TRBV7-3 and J is TRBJ1-1, with D maybe TRBD1 (5 bases). This CDR3 comprises 14 residues. The V and J ends lost 5 bases and 4 bases respectively, with 14 bases between them. Per the germline V gene, CDR1 is SGHTA and CDR2 is FQGTGA. Written as DNA, the CDR3 is TGTGCCAGCAGCCCTGGGGGGGTGGTCACTGAAGCTTTCTTT. It codes for CASSPGGVVTEAFF.

The chain joins TRBV18 to TRBJ1-1, with 8 positions matching TRBD1. CDR3 length equals 13 residues. The junction had 3 bases not matched to a gene; V was cut back by 6 bases and J by 3 bases. In germline, CDR1 is KGHSH, CDR2 LQKENI. The CDR3 loop is CASSTDRDTEAFF. The CDR3 DNA reads as TGTGCCAGCTCGACGGACAGGGACACTGAAGCTTTCTTT.

The chain has TRBV5-6 and TRBJ2-1; TRBD2 matches 8 bases. V was pared by 6 bases and J by 4 bases, with 15 bases of the junction left unmatched. This CDR3 is built from 17 residues. Germline V lookup: CDR1 SGHDT, CDR2 YYEEEE. The CDR3 DNA reads as TGTGCCAGCAACTCTCCTCCCGGGACTAGGGCTTACAATGAGCAGTTCTTC. It encodes CASNSPPGTRAYNEQFF.

This sequence joins TRBV7-3 and TRBJ1-6; D not certain. V gave up 2 bases and J gave up 10 bases, with 12 bases separating them. The CDR3 totals 14 residues. CDR1 is SGHTA, CDR2 FQGTGA, per germline. The DNA of the CDR3 is TGTGCCAGCAGCTTACGGCCCCAAGCGTCACCCCTCCACTTT. Translated: CASSLRPQASPLHF.

The chain uses TRBV4-3 and TRBJ1-5; D gene ambiguous. CDR1 is LGHNA, CDR2 YSLEER, per germline. Trimming pared 0 bases from V and 5 bases from J, leaving 5 bases between. This CDR3 has 13 amino acids. CDR3 in amino acids: CASSQERDQPQHF. CDR3 in DNA: TGCGCCAGCAGCCAAGAGAGGGATCAGCCCCAGCATTTT.

The chain recombines TRBV2 with TRBJ2-5, with D possibly matching TRBD1 (6 bases). Trimming removed 8 bases from V and 2 bases from J, with 12 bases in between. This CDR3 is built from 13 residues. CDR1 SNHLY and CDR2 FYNNEI come from the germline V gene. The CDR3 bases are TGTGCCAGCGGAACCAGGGGACAAGAGACCCAGTACTTC. Translation: CASGTRGQETQYF. Full variable domain (outside the CDR3, taken from reference TRBV2 and TRBJ2-5): EPEVTQTPSHQVTQMGQEVILRCVPISNHLYFYWYRQILGQKVEFLVSFYNNEISEKSEIFDDQFSVERPDGSNFTLKIRSTKLEDSAMYFCASGTRGQETQYFGPGTRLLVL.

The V gene is TRBV30, the J gene TRBJ1-4; D is uncertain. The CDR3 runs 13 residues. In germline, CDR1 is GTSNPN, CDR2 SVGIG (reference sequence). With 1 base removed from V and 7 bases from J, the gap between germline ends came to 10 bases. The CDR3 reads CAWSGTASEKLFF. CDR3 DNA sequence: TGTGCCTGGAGTGGAACAGCTTCTGAAAAACTGTTTTTT.

The chain employs TRBV7-2 and TRBJ2-2; D may be TRBD1 (6 bases). Germline V lookup: CDR1 SGHTA, CDR2 FQGNSA. This CDR3 has 14 residues. Trimming took 6 bases from V and 3 from J, leaving 11 bases between them. The CDR3 here is CASSQDRYTGELFF. Written as DNA, the CDR3 is TGTGCCAGCAGTCAGGACAGATACACCGGGGAGCTGTTTTTT. The full variable domain, rest sourced from reference TRBV7-2 and TRBJ2-2, is GAGVSQSPSNKVTEKGKDVELRCDPISGHTALYWYRQSLGQGLEFLIYFQGNSAPDKSGLPSDRFSAERTGGSVSTLTIQRTQQEDSAVYLCASSQDRYTGELFFGEGSRLTVL.

This chain joins TRBV24-1 and TRBJ2-3; unclear D gene. V shed 0 bases and J shed 0 bases, with 9 bases lying between them. The length of the CDR3 is 16 residues. Looked up from germline, CDR1 is KGHDR and CDR2 is SFDVKD. CDR3 amino acids: CATSDLGRFSTDTQYF. The CDR3 region has the DNA TGTGCCACCAGTGATTTGGGCAGGTTTAGCACAGATACGCAGTATTTT.

The chain links TRBV7-6 to TRBJ2-7; possible D gene TRBD1, 6 bases. Trimming took 1 base from V and 9 from J, leaving 13 bases between them. Germline CDR1 and CDR2: SGHVS and FNYEAQ. The CDR3 totals 13 residues. CDR3 amino acids: CASSLGMNRAQYF. CDR3 sequence (DNA): TGTGCCAGCAGCTTAGGGATGAACAGGGCGCAGTACTTC.

The rearrangement uses TRBV28 and TRBJ1-2, with D tentatively TRBD1 (5 bases). The CDR3 is 12 residues long. CDR1 is MDHEN and CDR2 is SYDVKM in the germline V gene. The ends were cut back, 3 bases at V and 8 bases at J, with 10 bases in the middle. This CDR3 is CASSLQGEGYTF. CDR3 DNA: TGTGCCAGCAGTTTGCAGGGTGAAGGCTACACCTTC.

This chain connects TRBV2 to TRBJ1-4, with 12 bases fitting TRBD1. J gave up 7 bases and V 4 bases, and 7 bases lay outside the gene matches. The CDR3 is 16 amino acids. CDR1 is SNHLY and CDR2 is FYNNEI in the germline V gene. The CDR3 loop is CASSAGTGGGGEKLFF. The CDR3 DNA is TGTGCCAGCAGTGCAGGGACAGGGGGCGGTGGTGAAAAACTGTTTTTT.

The chain is built from TRBV7-8 and TRBJ2-1, with no clear D. V was shortened by 10 bases and J by 0 bases, with 19 bases between the two germline ends. The germline V gene has CDR1 SGHVS and CDR2 FQNEAQ. This CDR3 is 16 amino acids long. The CDR3 coding sequence is TGTGCCACACGCCCCCTGGCGTGGAGCTCCTACAATGAGCAGTTCTTC. Its translation is CATRPLAWSSYNEQFF.

The CDR3 DNA follows: TGCGCCAGCAGCCCAGACAGCTACGAGCAGTACTTC. Translating gives CASSPDSYEQYF. V is TRBV5-1 and J is TRBJ2-7; D possibly corresponds to TRBD1 (5 bases). The CDR3 consists of 12 residues. The germline V and J ends were trimmed by 4 bases and 3 bases, with 8 bases remaining between them. The V gene's germline CDR1 is SGHRS and CDR2 YFSETQ. Full variable domain (outside the CDR3, taken from reference TRBV5-1 and TRBJ2-7): KAGVTQTPRYLIKTRGQQVTLSCSPISGHRSVSWYQQTPGQGLQFLFEYFSETQRNKGNFPGRFSGRQFSNSRSEMNVSTLELGDSALYLCASSPDSYEQYFGPGTRLTVT.